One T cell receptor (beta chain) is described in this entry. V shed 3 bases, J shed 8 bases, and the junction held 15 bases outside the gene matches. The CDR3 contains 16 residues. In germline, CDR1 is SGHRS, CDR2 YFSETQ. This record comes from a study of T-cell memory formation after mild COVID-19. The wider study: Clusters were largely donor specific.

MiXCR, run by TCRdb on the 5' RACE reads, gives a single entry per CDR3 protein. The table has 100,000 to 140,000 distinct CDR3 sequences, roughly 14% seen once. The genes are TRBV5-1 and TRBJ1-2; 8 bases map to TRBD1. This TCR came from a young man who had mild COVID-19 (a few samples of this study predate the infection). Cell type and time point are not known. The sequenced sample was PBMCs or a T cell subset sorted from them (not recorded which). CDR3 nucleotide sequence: TGCGCCAGCAGCTCTCGCCCGGACAGGGTGACGTTGGGCTACACCTTC. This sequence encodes CASSSRPDRVTLGYTF.